This T cell receptor beta chain was retrieved from a study of CD8+ T cells in alopecia areata. Study in general: Treated patients swallowed 5 to 10 mg of oral tofacitinib twice daily. The SALT score measured affected scalp surface percentage in treated patients. Overall study findings and caveats: Scalp clonality, along with expanded CD8+ clones among the top 100, was significantly decreased by tofacitinib.

Investigators isolated RNA and reverse transcribed it into cDNA to act as the sequencing template. The method was immunoSEQ multiplex PCR; TCRdb's version includes in-frame clones alone and lacks a portion of them. The sample contains about 100,000 clones, almost 60% of which appear only once. The germline V gene encodes CDR1 SGHRS and CDR2 YFSETQ. V dropped 0 bases and J dropped 1 base, with 7 bases sitting between them. This CDR3 is built from 14 residues. On this clone: What it binds is not known.

As for treatment: oral pan-JAK inhibitor, 5-10 mg twice daily. Obtained from alopecia areata patients were lesional scalp punch biopsies along with peripheral blood. V usage is TRBV5-1 and J usage is TRBJ2-5, with a weak D call TRBD2 (5 bases). The sequencing used CD8+ T cells sorted from blood, collected at approximately week 60, from a patient treated with tofacitinib. The receptor was derived from a human donor with alopecia areata. The CDR3 sequence is CASSLAGTQETQYF. DNA for the CDR3: TGCGCCAGCAGCTTGGCGGGAACCCAAGAGACCCAGTACTTC.